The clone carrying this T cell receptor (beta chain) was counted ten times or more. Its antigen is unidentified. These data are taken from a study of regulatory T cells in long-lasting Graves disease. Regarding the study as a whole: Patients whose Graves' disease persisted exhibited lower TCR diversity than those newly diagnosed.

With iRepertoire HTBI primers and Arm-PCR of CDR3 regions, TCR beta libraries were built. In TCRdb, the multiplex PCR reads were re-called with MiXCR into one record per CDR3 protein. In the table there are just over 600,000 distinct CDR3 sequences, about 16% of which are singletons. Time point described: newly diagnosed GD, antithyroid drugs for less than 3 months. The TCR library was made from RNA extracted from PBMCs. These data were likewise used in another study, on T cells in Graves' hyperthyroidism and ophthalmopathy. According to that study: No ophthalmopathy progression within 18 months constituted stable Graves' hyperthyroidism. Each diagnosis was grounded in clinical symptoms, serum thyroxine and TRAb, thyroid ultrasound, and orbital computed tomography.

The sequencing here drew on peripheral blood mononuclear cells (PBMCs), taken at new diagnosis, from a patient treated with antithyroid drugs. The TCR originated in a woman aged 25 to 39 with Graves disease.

As DNA, the CDR3 is TGCAGTGCTAGGCCCCCTAGCGGCCCTAGCACAGATACGCAGTATTTT. As protein: CSARPPSGPSTDTQYF. The J gene is TRBJ2-3, the V gene TRBV20-1, with 7 bases identical to TRBD2. This CDR3 has 16 amino acids. The trim removed 3 bases at V and 0 bases at J, leaving 9 bases unmatched. CDR1 is DFQATT and CDR2 is SNEGSKA in the germline V gene (reference sequence).